The 29 T cell receptor beta chains reported below all come from one sample, sequenced in a study of human T cells and chemical hapten exposure. The time point here: patch test 3, about 24 weeks after DPC sensitization. Treatment specified: therapeutic diphenylcyclopropenone sensitization with weekly scalp DPC. TCRdb reanalysed the RACE reads using MiXCR and keeps one entry per CDR3 protein. The data hold roughly 90,000 distinct CDR3 sequences, with approximately 11% observed a single time. Sample: whole blood, taken in connection with sensitization to the hapten diphenylcyclopropenone (DPC). Receptors originate from a woman younger than 45 with alopecia areata. Some clones in this sample may be carry-over from other donors' samples.

A note on this clonotype: A much larger clone is a single base away; this may be a read error. The genes are TRBV6-2 or TRBV6-3 and TRBJ2-7; D gene unclear. TRBJ2-1 explains the end of the DNA better; the J call may be wrong. CDR3 length: 11 residues. The germline CDR1 and CDR2 sequences are MNHEY and SVGEGT. CDR3 sequence: CASTHAYEQFF. The CDR3 region has the DNA TGTGCCAGCACACATGCCTACGAGCAGTTCTTC.

This clonotype was seen a handful of times. The gene calls are TRBV6-4 and TRBJ1-1; D not certain. Trimming shortened V by 3 bases and J by 1 base, and 6 bases separated the two germline ends. The germline V gene has CDR1 MRHNA and CDR2 SNTAGT. CDR3 size: 13 residues. As DNA, the CDR3 is TGTGCCAGCAGTGAACAGAGGAACACTGAAGCTTTCTTT. Its translation: CASSEQRNTEAFF.

This clonotype appeared many times. The genes are TRBV6-2 or TRBV6-3 and TRBJ1-1, with 9 nucleotides matching TRBD1. The trim removed 6 bases at V and 4 bases at J, leaving 9 bases unmatched. Looked up from germline, CDR1 is MNHEY and CDR2 is SVGEGT. The CDR3 totals 15 residues. The CDR3 coding sequence is TGTGCCAGCAGCCGAACCGGGACAGGGTCCACTGAAGCTTTCTTT. This codes for CASSRTGTGSTEAFF.

Only a few counts were recorded for this clonotype. V gene TRBV19 combines with J gene TRBJ2-2, with TRBD2 matching over 13 bases. CDR3 length: 17 amino acids. CDR1 and CDR2 (germline): LNHDA, SQIVND (reference sequence). Losses at the gene ends were 7 bases for V and 4 bases for J; bases not matched to a gene: 9. The CDR3 DNA reads TGTGCCAGTACCACCGGACTAGCGGGAGAGCTCACCGGGGAGCTGTTTTTT. Protein sequence: CASTTGLAGELTGELFF.

This clonotype was detected only a few times. The junction does not match germline at one end; this may be a read error. The chain employs TRBV9 and TRBJ2-3; no definite D call. Germline V lookup: CDR1 SGDLS, CDR2 YYNGEE. The CDR3 contains 12 residues. CDR3 sequence: CVSSVVGDTQYF. DNA for the CDR3: TGTGTCAGCAGCGTAGTTGGAGATACGCAGTATTTT.

V usage is TRBV5-1 and J usage is TRBJ2-2; D not resolved. The ends were cut back, 2 bases at V and 1 base at J, with 9 bases in the middle. CDR3 length equals 15 residues. Germline assignment: CDR1 SGHRS and CDR2 YFSETQ. Here the CDR3 DNA reads TGCGCCAGCAGCTTATCGTTGGTGAACACCGGGGAGCTGTTTTTT. It translates to CASSLSLVNTGELFF.

This clonotype was counted only a few times. The V gene is TRBV30, the J gene TRBJ2-1; 7 bases map to TRBD1. This CDR3 comprises 15 residues. Losses at the gene ends were 3 bases for V and 4 bases for J; bases not matched to a gene: 9. From germline, CDR1 is GTSNPN and CDR2 SVGIG (reference sequence). CDR3 protein: CAWRLDRVGYNEQFF. The DNA of the CDR3 is TGTGCCTGGAGGTTAGACAGGGTGGGTTACAATGAGCAGTTCTTC.

This clonotype has just a few counts. This chain links TRBV28 with TRBJ2-5; possibly TRBD1 for D (5 bases). Trimming took 6 bases from V and 8 from J, leaving 16 bases between them. Germline V gene data show CDR1 as MDHEN and CDR2 as SYDVKM. The CDR3 is made up of 13 amino acids. The CDR3 protein is CASSLADTGTQYF. CDR3 nucleotides: TGTGCCAGCAGCCTGGCGGACACAGGAACCCAGTACTTC.

The chain combines TRBV12-3 or TRBV12-4 with TRBJ1-2, with D unresolved. The CDR3 runs 13 residues. V lost 6 bases and J 3 bases, leaving 11 bases between the germline ends. The CDR3 loop is CASRWTADYGYTF. DNA of the CDR3: TGTGCCAGCAGGTGGACGGCTGACTATGGCTACACCTTC.

This clonotype occurred many times. The chain has TRBV7-2 and TRBJ2-7; D is possibly TRBD1 or TRBD2 (5 bases each). V lost 5 bases to trimming and J lost 2 bases, with 10 bases between them. Looked up from germline, CDR1 is SGHTA and CDR2 is FQGNSA. CDR3 size: 13 residues. The CDR3 here is CASSPLGAYEQYF. As DNA, the CDR3 is TGTGCCAGCAGCCCGTTGGGGGCCTACGAGCAGTACTTC.

There are a few counts of this clonotype. J is TRBJ2-7 and V is TRBV3-1, with unresolved D. CDR3 length: 15 residues. Trimming cost V 0 bases and J 4 bases, with 13 bases left between them. Germline V lookup: CDR1 LGHDT, CDR2 YNNKEL (reference sequence). The CDR3 sequence: CASSQDPTWGYEQYF. The CDR3 DNA sequence: TGTGCCAGCAGCCAAGATCCCACCTGGGGATACGAGCAGTACTTC.

The table lists this clonotype with many counts. The germline gene is not matched at one end of the junction; a read error may be the cause. The chain carries TRBV24-1 and TRBJ2-3; 9 nucleotides line up with TRBD1. This CDR3 has 16 residues. Germline loops: CDR1 KGHDR, CDR2 SFDVKD. The CDR3 nucleotides read TGTGCCACCAGTAATTTCGGGACAGGGAATACAGATACGCAGTATTTT. This translates into CATSNFGTGNTDTQYF.

This clonotype has a single count. The J gene is TRBJ2-7, the V gene TRBV27, with 10 positions matching TRBD2. J lost 2 bases, V lost 5 bases, and 6 bases had no gene match. Germline V gives CDR1 MNHEY, CDR2 SMNVEV (reference sequence). The CDR3 consists of 15 residues. This CDR3 is CASSPRLAGPYEQYF. The CDR3 nucleotides read TGTGCCAGCAGTCCCCGACTAGCGGGCCCCTACGAGCAGTACTTC.

This clonotype has at least ten counts. The chain is built from TRBV7-2 and TRBJ2-7, with D tentatively TRBD2 (6 bases). Germline V gene lookup returns CDR1 SGHTA and CDR2 FQGNSA. The CDR3 length is 18 residues. V shed 0 bases and J shed 2 bases, with 20 bases lying between them. The CDR3 protein is CASSLALMGGPGTYEQYF. DNA of the CDR3: TGTGCCAGCAGCTTAGCGCTTATGGGGGGACCAGGAACCTACGAGCAGTACTTC.

This clonotype has at least ten counts. This rearrangement joins TRBV20-1 to TRBJ2-1; possibly TRBD1 for D (6 bases). The CDR3 is 13 residues long. Germline assignment: CDR1 DFQATT and CDR2 SNEGSKA (reference sequence). Trimming removed 7 bases from V and 4 bases from J, with 14 bases in between. The CDR3 spells CSVRDTEYNEQFF. CDR3 sequence (DNA): TGCAGTGTTCGGGACACCGAATACAATGAGCAGTTCTTC.

This clonotype appeared a few times. The chain recombines TRBV25-1 with TRBJ1-5; D unclear. The CDR3 runs to 14 residues. Germline V gene data show CDR1 as MGHDK and CDR2 as SYGVNS. Between the trimmed V and J ends, which lost 5 bases and 1 base, there was a span of 9 bases. CDR3 bases: TGTGCCAGCAGTCCCGGTGGGAGCAATCAGCCCCAGCATTTT. Residues: CASSPGGSNQPQHF.

This clonotype was seen many times. This rearrangement joins TRBV30 to TRBJ2-3; no reliable D call. The CDR3 runs 11 residues. Germline V gene sequence: CDR1 GTSNPN, CDR2 SVGIG (reference sequence). The ends were cut back, 5 bases at V and 5 bases at J, with 8 bases in the middle. As DNA, the CDR3 is TGTGCCTGGGGGCCGGGAGATACGCAGTATTTT. This codes for CAWGPGDTQYF.

Ten or more counts support this clonotype. This chain uses TRBV7-2 with TRBJ2-6; D remains unclear. There are 13 residues in the CDR3. Germline CDR1 is SGHTA and CDR2 is FQGNSA. The V and J ends lost 3 bases and 2 bases respectively, with 2 bases between them. CDR3 in amino acids: CASSFAGANVLTF. The CDR3 DNA is TGTGCCAGCAGCTTCGCTGGGGCCAACGTCCTGACTTTC.

In this sample, this clonotype turned up many times. The rearrangement links TRBV12-3 or TRBV12-4 to TRBJ1-5, with D unresolved. The CDR3 consists of 16 residues. Trimming pared 2 bases from V and 0 bases from J, leaving 11 bases between. The CDR3 DNA reads TGTGCCAGCAGTTTACGTGGGGATTATAGCAATCAGCCCCAGCATTTT. The encoded protein is CASSLRGDYSNQPQHF.

This clonotype has just a few counts. The chain has TRBV5-1 and TRBJ2-5; maybe TRBD2 (5 bases). CDR3 length: 14 amino acids. Germline-derived CDR1 and CDR2 are SGHRS and YFSETQ. The germline V and J ends were trimmed by 0 bases and 0 bases, with 6 bases remaining between them. CDR3 sequence (DNA): TGCGCCAGCAGCTTGGGAGGGTACCAAGAGACCCAGTACTTC. It yields the protein CASSLGGYQETQYF.

This chain connects TRBV29-1 to TRBJ2-3, with 7 bases fitting TRBD1. From germline, CDR1 is SQVTM and CDR2 ANQGSEA. The CDR3 is made up of 14 amino acids. The CDR3 DNA reads TGCAGTCACAGGGGTCTCAGCAACACAGATACGCAGTATTTT. As protein: CSHRGLSNTDTQYF.

This clonotype was detected many times. CDR3 sequence reads: CASSWDGGANYGYTF. CDR3 DNA sequence: TGCGCCAGCAGCTGGGACGGGGGAGCTAACTATGGCTACACCTTC. V gene TRBV5-1 combines with J gene TRBJ1-2; possible D gene TRBD1, 5 bases. V was shortened by 3 bases and J by 0 bases, with 12 bases between the two germline ends. CDR1 SGHRS and CDR2 YFSETQ come from the germline V gene. The CDR3 runs to 15 residues. Filled out from reference TRBV5-1 and TRBJ1-2, the complete variable domain reads KAGVTQTPRYLIKTRGQQVTLSCSPISGHRSVSWYQQTPGQGLQFLFEYFSETQRNKGNFPGRFSGRQFSNSRSEMNVSTLELGDSALYLCASSWDGGANYGYTFGSGTRLTVV.

The chain is built from TRBV4-2 and TRBJ2-3; a weak D match, TRBD2 (6 bases). The CDR3 spans 17 residues. Germline loops: CDR1 LGHNA, CDR2 YNFKEQ. V lost 1 base to trimming and J lost 1 base, with 15 bases between them. The CDR3 region is CASSQGFAGTRTDTQYF. CDR3 nucleotide sequence: TGTGCCAGCAGCCAAGGTTTTGCGGGGACTCGCACAGATACGCAGTATTTT.

The chain links TRBV28 to TRBJ1-6; D gene ambiguous. Germline CDR1 and CDR2: MDHEN and SYDVKM. Trimming cost V 1 base and J 0 bases, with 4 bases left between them. CDR3 length equals 15 residues. The CDR3 sequence: CASSLFSSYNSPLHF. The CDR3 DNA reads TGTGCCAGCAGTTTATTCAGCTCCTATAATTCACCCCTCCACTTT.

In its sample, this clonotype was seen many times. The chain is built from TRBV6-2 or TRBV6-3 and TRBJ1-1; the D is unclear. Germline-derived CDR1 and CDR2 are MNHEY and SVGEGT. The CDR3 consists of 13 residues. V lost 2 bases and J lost 6, with 10 bases in between. The CDR3 DNA follows: TGTGCCAGCAGTTACCCAGGAGGTCCTGAAGCTTTCTTT. Its translation: CASSYPGGPEAFF.

This clonotype was found many times. The CDR3 sequence: CASSALGAYNSPLHF. The CDR3, as DNA: TGTGCCAGCAGCGCCCTAGGGGCCTATAATTCACCCCTCCACTTT. The chain links TRBV7-3 to TRBJ1-6; TRBD1 is a possible D gene (5 bases). This CDR3 region has 15 residues. Germline-derived CDR1 and CDR2 are SGHTA and FQGTGA. Between the trimmed V and J ends, which lost 5 bases and 2 bases, there was a span of 10 bases.

At least ten counts were recorded for this clonotype. The J gene is TRBJ1-1, the V gene TRBV5-1, with TRBD1 as a possible D gene (5 bases). The germline CDR1 and CDR2 sequences are SGHRS and YFSETQ. The CDR3 consists of 12 residues. Trimming cost V 4 bases and J 3 bases, with 7 bases left between them. The CDR3 DNA reads as TGCGCCAGCAGCCTGGGGGACACTGAAGCTTTCTTT. Amino acid sequence: CASSLGDTEAFF.

This clonotype showed up just a few times. A much larger clone differs by one base, so this may be a read error. The chain couples TRBV28 to TRBJ1-1; D not resolved. From germline, CDR1 is MDHEN and CDR2 SYDVKM. The CDR3 consists of 12 residues. Trimming cost V 3 bases and J 0 bases, with 2 bases left between them. In DNA, the CDR3 is TGTGCCAGCAGTTTGGTGAACACTGAAGCTTTCTTT. Residues: CASSLVNTEAFF.

J is TRBJ2-2 and V is TRBV9; D may match TRBD1 or TRBD2 (5 bases each). V dropped 2 bases and J dropped 2 bases, with 10 bases sitting between them. CDR3 size: 15 residues. Germline CDR1 is SGDLS and CDR2 is YYNGEE. The CDR3 loop reads CASSVGRVNTGELFF. The CDR3 DNA is TGTGCCAGCAGCGTGGGGCGGGTAAACACCGGGGAGCTGTTTTTT.